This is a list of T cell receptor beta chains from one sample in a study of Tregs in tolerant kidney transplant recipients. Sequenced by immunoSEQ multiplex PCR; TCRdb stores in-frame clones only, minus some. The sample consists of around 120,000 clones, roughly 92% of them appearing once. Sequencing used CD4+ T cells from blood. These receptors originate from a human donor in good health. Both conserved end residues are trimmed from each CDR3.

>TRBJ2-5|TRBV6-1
ASTRGLTEETQY
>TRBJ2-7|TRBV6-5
ASSYLGQRAYEQY
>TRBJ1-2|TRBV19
ASSTRILDYGYT
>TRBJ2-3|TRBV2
ASSVGLAGGDTQY
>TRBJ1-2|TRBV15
ATSRIQGKYGYT
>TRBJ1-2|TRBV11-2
ASSLLRTSYT
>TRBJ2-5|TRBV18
ASSPPRVQETQY
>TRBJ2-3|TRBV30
AWDRESTDTQY
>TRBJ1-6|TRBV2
ASSRGSGDSPLH
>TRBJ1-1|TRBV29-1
SVARTGNTEAF
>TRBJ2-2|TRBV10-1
ASSELPGELF
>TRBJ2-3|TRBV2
ASSAQTPSTDTQY
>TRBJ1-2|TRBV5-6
ASSLWPGEGGYT
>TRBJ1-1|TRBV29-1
SVVGRVGTEAF
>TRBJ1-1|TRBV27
ASSLYQGSTEAF
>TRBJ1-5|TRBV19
ASSIGQFGGQPQH
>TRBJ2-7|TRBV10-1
ASNHRFPPSYEQY
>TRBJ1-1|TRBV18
ASSPLSYSPAEAF
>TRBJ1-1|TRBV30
AWRGGADTEAF
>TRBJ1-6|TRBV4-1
ASSQGQGARVSPLH
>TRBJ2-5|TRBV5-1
ASRPTGGASGETQY
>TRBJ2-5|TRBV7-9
ASSLGGGWETQY
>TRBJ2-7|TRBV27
ASSPGTGSLFYEQY
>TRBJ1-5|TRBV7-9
ASSYSGGGNQPQH
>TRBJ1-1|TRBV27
ASSLEMNTEAF
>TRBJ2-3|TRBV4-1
ASSRSSPTDTQY
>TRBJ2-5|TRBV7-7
ASSSPRGRGETQY
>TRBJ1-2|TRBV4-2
ASSQDSGGGYT
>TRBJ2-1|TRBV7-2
ASSFDRSSYNEQF
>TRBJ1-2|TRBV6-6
ASSYSSDSGYGYT
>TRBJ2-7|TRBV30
AWSSGGLNEQY
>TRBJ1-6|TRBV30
AWRFQGRMNSPLH
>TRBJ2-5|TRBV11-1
ASSPTRGSQETQY
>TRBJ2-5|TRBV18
ASSPPGPSRETQY
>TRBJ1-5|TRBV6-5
ASSLDRGHNQPQH
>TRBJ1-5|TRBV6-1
ASSANSNQPQH
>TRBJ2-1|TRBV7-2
ASSPHHEQF
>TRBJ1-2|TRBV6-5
ASSPAGTRDGYT
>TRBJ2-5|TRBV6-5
ASSYQGGGTQY